The T cell receptor beta chain described here comes from a study of blood T cell repertoires in COVID-19. In the study overall: COVID-19 samples collected from the United States, Italy and Spain covered acute and convalescent phases. Sources were T cells, B-cell-depleted T cells, or PBMCs; the material itself was cDNA or gDNA.

Germline values: CDR1 LNHDA, CDR2 SQIVND (reference sequence). The V end lost 8 bases, the J end lost 4 bases, and 27 bases lay between the germline ends. The length of the CDR3 is 18 residues. In the authors' methods: Researchers report that nucleated cell counts were estimated from reference gene primer amplification. Clones were read by immunoSEQ multiplex PCR, and TCRdb kept only the in-frame ones, dropping some. V and J calls and clone size are given by that table; D and trimming were obtained from the DNA. The sample contains some 150,000 clones, 85% to 90% of which appear only once. Source material: peripheral blood. The sequence was collected from a woman older than 75 with acute or convalescent COVID-19. The chain joins TRBV19 to TRBJ1-3; weak D call: TRBD1 (5 bases). The CDR3 DNA follows: TGTGCCAGTGGGGATCTCATCAGGGCGACAGCTTCCGGAAACACCATATATTTT. This codes for CASGDLIRATASGNTIYF.